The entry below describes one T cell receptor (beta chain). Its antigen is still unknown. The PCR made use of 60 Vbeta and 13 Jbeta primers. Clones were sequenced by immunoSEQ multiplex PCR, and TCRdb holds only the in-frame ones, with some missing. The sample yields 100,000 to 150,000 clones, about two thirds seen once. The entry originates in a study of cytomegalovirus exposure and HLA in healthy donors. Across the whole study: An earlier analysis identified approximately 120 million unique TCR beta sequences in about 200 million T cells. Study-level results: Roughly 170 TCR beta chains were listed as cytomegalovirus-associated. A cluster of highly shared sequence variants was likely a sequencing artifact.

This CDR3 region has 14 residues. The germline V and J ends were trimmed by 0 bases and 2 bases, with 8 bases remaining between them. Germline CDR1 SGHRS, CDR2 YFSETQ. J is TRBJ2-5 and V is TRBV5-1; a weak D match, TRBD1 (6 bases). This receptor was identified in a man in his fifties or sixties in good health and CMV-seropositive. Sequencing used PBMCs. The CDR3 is CASSLADSQETQYF. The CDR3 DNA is TGCGCCAGCAGCTTGGCGGACAGTCAAGAGACCCAGTACTTC. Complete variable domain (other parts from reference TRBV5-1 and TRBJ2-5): KAGVTQTPRYLIKTRGQQVTLSCSPISGHRSVSWYQQTPGQGLQFLFEYFSETQRNKGNFPGRFSGRQFSNSRSEMNVSTLELGDSALYLCASSLADSQETQYFGPGTRLLVL.